Listed below are T cell receptor beta chains from one sample, sequenced in a study of long-term antiretroviral therapy in people with HIV. Using immunoSEQ multiplex PCR, the repertoire was profiled, and TCRdb retains in-frame clones only, with some absent. The table lists over 9,500 clones, under 85% of them singletons. This material consisted of unsorted PBMCs, taken 1.8 years before starting antiretroviral therapy. These receptors all stem from a man in his forties with HIV. Both conserved end residues are trimmed from each CDR3.

J gene: TRBJ2-3
CDR3 length: 13
V gene: TRBV5-1
CDR3 protein: ASSLVYSGTDTQY

J gene: TRBJ2-7
CDR3 length: 14
V gene: TRBV5-6
CDR3 protein: ASSILSGGSSYEQY

J gene: TRBJ2-3
CDR3 length: 11
V gene: TRBV7-2
CDR3 protein: ASSSTHGNTQY

J gene: TRBJ1-2
CDR3 length: 12
V gene: TRBV2
CDR3 protein: ASSLGRINYGYT

J gene: TRBJ1-2
CDR3 length: 10
V gene: TRBV6-5
CDR3 protein: ASSPDTYGYT

J gene: TRBJ1-6
CDR3 length: 13
V gene: TRBV19
CDR3 protein: ASSTRTGTNSPLH

J gene: TRBJ2-7
CDR3 length: 13
V gene: TRBV6-1
CDR3 protein: ASSPPSSVSYEQY

J gene: TRBJ1-1
CDR3 length: 12
V gene: TRBV2
CDR3 protein: ASSAGSRNTEAF

J gene: TRBJ1-2
CDR3 length: 11
V gene: TRBV6-5
CDR3 protein: ASSYLGPYGYT

J gene: TRBJ1-5
CDR3 length: 13
V gene: TRBV6-6
CDR3 protein: ASSWLANSNQPQH

J gene: TRBJ2-5
CDR3 length: 12
V gene: TRBV11-2
CDR3 protein: ASSLGHNQETQY

J gene: TRBJ2-5
CDR3 length: 12
V gene: TRBV6-1
CDR3 protein: ASTFRDRIETQY

J gene: TRBJ1-6
CDR3 length: 10
V gene: TRBV28
CDR3 protein: ASSTGNSPLH

J gene: TRBJ2-1
CDR3 length: 14
V gene: TRBV10-3
CDR3 protein: AISETSGEDYNEQF

J gene: TRBJ1-2
CDR3 length: 11
V gene: TRBV2
CDR3 protein: ASSEERWYGYT

J gene: TRBJ2-1
CDR3 length: 13
V gene: TRBV27
CDR3 protein: ASSLGLAGIYEQF

J gene: TRBJ1-1
CDR3 length: 12
V gene: TRBV21-1
CDR3 protein: ASSKDRGNTEAF

J gene: TRBJ2-1
CDR3 length: 16
V gene: TRBV7-3
CDR3 protein: ASSLSLAGGLGYNEQF